These 7 T cell receptor beta chains share one sample of origin, sequenced in a study of long-term antiretroviral therapy in people with HIV. Researchers report immunoSEQ v3.0 was run at survey level. Clones were read by immunoSEQ multiplex PCR, and TCRdb kept only the in-frame ones, dropping some. There are approximately 21,000 clones in the sample; roughly 70% occur only once, and about 9.9% lies in the top ten. The sequenced sample was unsorted PBMCs, obtained 0.5 years before starting antiretroviral therapy. The source of these receptors is a man younger than 35 with HIV.

V is TRBV6-5 and J is TRBJ2-7, with a tentative D call TRBD1 (5 bases). The CDR3 is 15 amino acids. Germline V gene sequence: CDR1 MNHEY, CDR2 SVGAGI. The ends were cut back, 5 bases at V and 5 bases at J, with 19 bases in the middle. The CDR3: CASSPYLGDVNEQYF. In DNA, the CDR3 is TGTGCCAGCAGTCCGTATTTAGGGGATGTAAACGAGCAGTACTTC.

V gene TRBV7-9 combines with J gene TRBJ2-1; 11 positions match TRBD2. CDR1 and CDR2 (germline): SEHNR, FQNEAQ (reference sequence). V lost 0 bases and J lost 8; bases outside the gene matches: 6. The CDR3 has 16 amino acids. Here the CDR3 reads CASSLAGLAGGHEQFF. CDR3 DNA sequence: TGTGCCAGCAGCTTAGCGGGTCTAGCGGGAGGACATGAGCAGTTCTTC.

This clone has a handful of counts. The chain recombines TRBV5-4 with TRBJ1-1; 8 positions agree with TRBD1. Per germline, CDR1 SGHNT and CDR2 YYREEE (reference sequence). The CDR3 sequence is 17 residues long. With 5 bases clipped from V and 0 bases from J, the junction kept 12 bases outside the gene matches. The CDR3 DNA sequence: TGTGCCAGCAGGACAACCGGGACAGGATTCATGAACACTGAAGCTTTCTTT. This gives the protein CASRTTGTGFMNTEAFF.

The chain links TRBV5-1 to TRBJ2-7, with TRBD2 matching over 11 bases. V lost 5 bases, J lost 6 bases, and 16 bases stayed unmatched. This CDR3 region has 17 residues. Germline-derived CDR1 and CDR2 are SGHRS and YFSETQ. CDR3 DNA sequence: TGCGCCAGCAGGGTAGGGACTAGCGGCCTCCTGGCTGGCGAGCAGTACTTC. Residues: CASRVGTSGLLAGEQYF.

V usage is TRBV13 and J usage is TRBJ2-2; no reliable D call. Germline assignment: CDR1 PRHDT and CDR2 FYEKMQ (reference sequence). The CDR3 is 15 amino acids. Trimming removed 0 bases at V and 1 base at J, with 6 bases between. CDR3 nucleotides: TGTGCCAGCAGCTTAGGGCGGAAGAACACCGGGGAGCTGTTTTTT. Translated: CASSLGRKNTGELFF.

The chain couples TRBV5-6 to TRBJ2-1, with unresolved D. Germline CDR1 is SGHDT and CDR2 is YYEEEE. The CDR3 is 11 residues long. Deletions cut 3 bases from V and 10 bases from J, with 8 bases between. Here the CDR3 DNA reads TGTGCCAGCAGCTGGGCGAAGGAGCAGTTCTTC. Its translation is CASSWAKEQFF.

This sequence joins TRBV7-9 and TRBJ2-2; TRBD1 might be the D (5 bases). The CDR3 runs 12 residues. CDR1 is SEHNR, CDR2 FQNEAQ, per germline (reference sequence). V lost 10 bases and J 4 bases, leaving 10 bases between the germline ends. CDR3 amino acids: CATIGVTGELFF. The CDR3 DNA sequence: TGTGCCACCATAGGGGTCACCGGGGAGCTGTTTTTT.